This T cell receptor (beta chain) is from a study of CD8 T cells in ankylosing spondylitis. Study observations and caveats: Researchers reportedly found disease-linked clones significantly enriched in matched ankylosing spondylitis synovial fluid. In peripheral blood, disease-linked CD8+ clones occurred at relatively low frequencies.

The CDR3 totals 14 residues. CDR1 and CDR2 (germline): SGHRS, YFSETQ. This clonotype has a handful of counts. No antigen is known for it. An end of the junction does not agree with germline; a read error may underlie this. As the method for making TCR beta libraries, quantitative 5'-RACE with molecular barcodes was used. A single record per CDR3 protein comes from TCRdb applying MiXCR to the 5' RACE reads. The sample gives under 150,000 distinct CDR3 sequences, roughly 10% of which show up once; 4.1% is in the top ten. The sample was blood, either unsorted or a sorted T cell fraction (not recorded which). This sequence was found in a female donor with ankylosing spondylitis or in good health (not recorded which). The chain joins TRBV5-1 to TRBJ2-3, with D tentatively TRBD1 (5 bases). The CDR3 DNA sequence: TGCGCCAGCAGCTTTAGGACCCAGACAGATATGCAGTATTTT. This gives the protein CASSFRTQTDMQYF.